One and the same sample provided the 22 T cell receptor beta chains below, sequenced in a study of Graves' ophthalmopathy and Graves' hyperthyroidism. CDR3 regions of TCR beta were amplified from RNA transcripts. The first-round RT-PCR employed HTBI primers together with the Qiagen OneStep RT-PCR kit. A multiplex PCR was then performed as the second round. Using its own MiXCR run on the multiplex PCR reads, TCRdb lists one record per CDR3 protein. The repertoire has hundreds of thousands of distinct CDR3 sequences, about 20% of them found once; the top ten carry around 7%. The sample consisted of peripheral blood. The receptors were sampled from a woman between 18 and 29 years old with stable Graves' hyperthyroidism. Some clones in this sample may be carry-over from other donors' samples.

This clonotype was seen repeatedly, ten times or more. This may come from a read error, since a much larger clone is one base off. The V gene is TRBV6-5, the J gene TRBJ1-1; D is perhaps TRBD1 (5 bases). The germline V and J ends were trimmed by 4 bases and 4 bases, with 19 bases remaining between them. The CDR3 length is 16 residues. The germline V gene encodes CDR1 MNHEY and CDR2 SVGAGI. The DNA for the CDR3 is TGTGCCAGCAGTTGGGACTCCGACCCCGATCCCACTGAAGCTTTCTTT. Amino acids: CASSWDSDPDPTEAFF.

This clonotype was seen ten or more times. The J gene is TRBJ2-2, the V gene TRBV9; D is possibly TRBD1 (7 bases). Germline CDR1 SGDLS, CDR2 YYNGEE. The germline V and J ends were trimmed by 3 bases and 4 bases, with 16 bases remaining between them. CDR3 length equals 16 residues. The CDR3 spells CASSGAWQGGTGELFF. The CDR3 bases are TGTGCCAGCAGCGGGGCCTGGCAGGGGGGCACCGGGGAGCTGTTTTTT.

J is TRBJ2-7 and V is TRBV28, with unresolved D. The germline V and J ends were trimmed by 2 bases and 3 bases, with 11 bases remaining between them. CDR3 length equals 14 residues. Germline lookup yields CDR1 MDHEN and CDR2 SYDVKM. CDR3 residues: CASSLAGSYYEQYF. CDR3 sequence (DNA): TGTGCCAGCAGTTTAGCCGGGTCTTACTACGAGCAGTACTTC. The entire variable domain, with the rest obtained from reference TRBV28 and TRBJ2-7, is as follows: DVKVTQSSRYLVKRTGEKVFLECVQDMDHENMFWYRQDPGLGLRLIYFSYDVKMKEKGDIPEGYSVSREKKERFSLILESASTNQTSMYLCASSLAGSYYEQYFGPGTRLTVT.

In its sample, this clonotype was seen a few times. This rearrangement joins TRBV28 to TRBJ1-5, with TRBD1 as a possible D gene (6 bases). V was cut by 7 bases and J by 6 bases, with 16 bases left in between. The CDR3 totals 14 residues. Germline loops: CDR1 MDHEN, CDR2 SYDVKM. CDR3 loop: CASIRGGGAQPQHF. In nucleotides, the CDR3 is TGTGCCAGCATACGAGGAGGGGGTGCTCAGCCCCAGCATTTT.

This clonotype was seen ten or more times. The chain is built from TRBV10-1 and TRBJ2-7, with D perhaps TRBD1 (6 bases). The CDR3 spans 18 residues. The V end lost 3 bases, the J end lost 2 bases, and 23 bases lay between the germline ends. Germline V lookup: CDR1 WNHNN, CDR2 SYGVQD (reference sequence). The CDR3, as DNA: TGCGCCAGCAGTGATCTACATCTCGGAACACAGGGTACCTACGAGCAGTACTTC. This codes for CASSDLHLGTQGTYEQYF.

This clonotype was seen ten or more times. The rearrangement joins TRBV12-3 or TRBV12-4 to TRBJ2-7; 7 bases agree with TRBD1. The junction had 11 bases not matched to a gene; V was cut back by 6 bases and J by 0 bases. The CDR3 covers 16 residues. The CDR3 spells CASRPGDRSFSYEQYF. CDR3 in DNA: TGTGCCAGCAGGCCCGGGGACAGATCTTTCTCCTACGAGCAGTACTTC.

V gene TRBV12-5 combines with J gene TRBJ1-1; 7 bases agree with TRBD1. This CDR3 region has 13 residues. After removal of 4 bases from V and 8 bases from J, the junction contained 7 bases not matched to a gene. Germline CDR1 is LGHNT and CDR2 is FRNRAP. CDR3 amino acids: CASGSPTGREAFF. CDR3 in DNA: TGTGCTAGTGGTTCCCCGACAGGGAGGGAAGCTTTCTTT. Looking up the rest from reference TRBV12-5 and TRBJ1-1 gives the full variable domain: DARVTQTPRHKVTEMGQEVTMRCQPILGHNTVFWYRQTMMQGLELLAYFRNRAPLDDSGMPKDRFSAEMPDATLATLKIQPSEPRDSAVYFCASGSPTGREAFFGQGTRLTVV.

This clonotype has a count of ten or more. V is TRBV6-1 and J is TRBJ2-2, with D uncertain. CDR3 length: 15 residues. Trimming left V 6 bases short and J 0 bases short, with 11 bases between. Germline values: CDR1 MNHNS, CDR2 SASEGT. The CDR3 nucleotides are TGTGCCAGCAGAAGGTTACAAACGAACACCGGGGAGCTGTTTTTT. It is translated as CASRRLQTNTGELFF.

The sample holds many counts of this clonotype. This chain uses TRBV20-1 with TRBJ2-7, with 7 bases lining up with TRBD2. Germline CDR1 and CDR2: DFQATT and SNEGSKA (reference sequence). Trimming cost V 1 base and J 1 base; bases outside gene matches: 4. This CDR3 is 14 amino acids long. CDR3 bases: TGCAGTGCTAGAGCATCTAGCGGATCCTACGAGCAGTACTTC. Translation: CSARASSGSYEQYF.

This chain uses TRBV6-1 with TRBJ1-2; D not resolved. The V gene lost 4 bases and the J gene lost 3 bases, with 12 bases spanning the gap. Looked up from germline, CDR1 is MNHNS and CDR2 is SASEGT. CDR3 length: 14 amino acids. The CDR3 is CASSARKMDYGYTF. The CDR3, as DNA: TGTGCCAGCAGTGCCAGGAAGATGGACTATGGCTACACCTTC.

The chain links TRBV6-1 to TRBJ2-7, with D perhaps matching TRBD2 (6 bases). V lost 2 bases, J lost 3 bases, and 14 bases lay in between. The CDR3 has 15 residues. The germline gives CDR1 MNHNS, CDR2 SASEGT. CDR3 DNA sequence: TGTGCCAGCAGTGAAAGGAGGGCTACCATCTACGAGCAGTACTTC. Translation: CASSERRATIYEQYF.

This clonotype came up a few times. The chain combines TRBV6-2 or TRBV6-3 with TRBJ1-4; TRBD1 agrees at 9 bases. Germline V gene sequence: CDR1 MNHEY, CDR2 SVGEGT. The CDR3 length is 18 residues. Germline trimming cut 0 bases from V and 8 bases from J; bases unmatched to any gene: 13. CDR3 in DNA: TGTGCCAGCAGTTACTCGTTTCTACCGGGACAGGGAATGGAAAAACTGTTTTTT. Protein sequence: CASSYSFLPGQGMEKLFF.

Many counts were recorded for this clonotype. The chain has TRBV29-1 and TRBJ1-1; D is uncertain. The CDR3 is 12 residues long. Trimming left V 7 bases short and J 1 base short, with 10 bases between. Germline V gene sequence: CDR1 SQVTM, CDR2 ANQGSEA. CDR3 bases: TGCAGCGGGATTCTAAAGAACACTGAAGCTTTCTTT. Translated: CSGILKNTEAFF.

This clonotype occurred a few times. The chain has TRBV29-1 and TRBJ2-2; TRBD1 aligns across 8 bases. The V segment lost 7 bases and the J segment 0 bases; nucleotides outside the gene matches: 10. Germline V gives CDR1 SQVTM, CDR2 ANQGSEA. This CDR3 is 16 amino acids long. The CDR3 nucleotides are TGCAGCGCACGAGACAGGGGAGGCTCGAACACCGGGGAGCTGTTTTTT. This gives the protein CSARDRGGSNTGELFF.

To note about this clonotype: As the CDR3 is not closed by the conserved phenylalanine or tryptophan, this likely results from a read error. This chain joins TRBV6-4 and TRBJ1-1, with D tentatively TRBD1 (6 bases). The CDR3 runs to 15 residues. Germline V gene sequence: CDR1 MRHNA, CDR2 SNTAGT. Trimming shortened V by 8 bases and J by 6 bases, and 22 bases separated the two germline ends. The CDR3 is CASGSGRGGLPEAFY. Written as DNA, the CDR3 is TGTGCCAGCGGCTCCGGCAGAGGGGGTCTCCCTGAAGCTTTCTAT.

This clonotype was counted many times. The chain carries TRBV7-2 and TRBJ1-5; perhaps TRBD1 as D (6 bases). The V end lost 5 bases, the J end lost 4 bases, and 15 bases lay between the germline ends. This CDR3 region has 15 residues. Germline V gene sequence: CDR1 SGHTA, CDR2 FQGNSA. The CDR3 region has the DNA TGTGCCAGCAGCGTAACGGGGGGCTGGAATCAGCCCCAGCATTTT. It encodes CASSVTGGWNQPQHF.

This clonotype has just a few counts. The V call is TRBV7-3, the J call TRBJ2-5; D is possibly TRBD1 (6 bases). Germline V CDR1 and CDR2: SGHTA, FQGTGA. V was pared by 6 bases and J by 5 bases, with 19 bases between. This CDR3 spans 15 amino acids. The CDR3 loop reads CASRDDRKYPETQYF. For the CDR3, the DNA is TGTGCCAGCAGGGACGACAGGAAATATCCCGAGACCCAGTACTTC. Drawing the rest from reference TRBV7-3 and TRBJ2-5, the complete variable domain is GAGVSQTPSNKVTEKGKYVELRCDPISGHTALYWYRQSLGQGPEFLIYFQGTGAADDSGLPNDRFFAVRPEGSVSTLKIQRTERGDSAVYLCASRDDRKYPETQYFGPGTRLLVL.

The chain carries TRBV3-1 and TRBJ1-1; D uncertain. Trimming cost V 8 bases and J 4 bases, with 11 bases left between them. The CDR3 runs to 12 residues. The germline CDR1 and CDR2 sequences are LGHDT and YNNKEL (reference sequence). The CDR3, as DNA: TGTGCCAGCGGTCCGGAGCCCACTGAAGCTTTCTTT. It is translated as CASGPEPTEAFF.

Many counts were recorded for this clonotype. The J gene is TRBJ2-7, the V gene TRBV9; TRBD1 might be the D (6 bases). V was clipped by 3 bases and J by 4 bases, with 14 bases between them. The CDR3 contains 14 residues. CDR1 and CDR2 from the germline V gene are SGDLS and YYNGEE. The CDR3 region is CASSEGDPGYEQYF. The CDR3 bases are TGTGCCAGCAGCGAGGGGGACCCGGGGTACGAGCAGTACTTC.

This clonotype was counted at least ten times. This chain joins TRBV20-1 and TRBJ1-1, with D perhaps TRBD1 (6 bases). Trimming removed 7 bases at V and 6 bases at J, with 15 bases between. Germline values: CDR1 DFQATT, CDR2 SNEGSKA (reference sequence). CDR3 length equals 12 residues. The CDR3 spells CSVGGRLPEAFF. The CDR3 DNA reads as TGCAGTGTCGGGGGGCGACTTCCTGAAGCTTTCTTT.

J is TRBJ1-2 and V is TRBV6-1, with D hard to call. V lost 3 bases and J 7 bases, leaving 3 bases between the germline ends. The CDR3 loop spans 10 amino acids. Germline V gene data show CDR1 as MNHNS and CDR2 as SASEGT. DNA for the CDR3: TGTGCCAGCAGTGATTTTGGCTACACCTTC. Protein product: CASSDFGYTF.

This clonotype was detected many times. The genes are TRBV2 and TRBJ2-5, with D uncertain. CDR1 is SNHLY and CDR2 is FYNNEI in the germline V gene. V was shortened by 10 bases and J by 5 bases, with 14 bases between the two germline ends. The CDR3 is 12 amino acids. The CDR3 reads CANQEAWETQYF. CDR3 nucleotide sequence: TGTGCCAACCAGGAAGCCTGGGAGACCCAGTACTTC.